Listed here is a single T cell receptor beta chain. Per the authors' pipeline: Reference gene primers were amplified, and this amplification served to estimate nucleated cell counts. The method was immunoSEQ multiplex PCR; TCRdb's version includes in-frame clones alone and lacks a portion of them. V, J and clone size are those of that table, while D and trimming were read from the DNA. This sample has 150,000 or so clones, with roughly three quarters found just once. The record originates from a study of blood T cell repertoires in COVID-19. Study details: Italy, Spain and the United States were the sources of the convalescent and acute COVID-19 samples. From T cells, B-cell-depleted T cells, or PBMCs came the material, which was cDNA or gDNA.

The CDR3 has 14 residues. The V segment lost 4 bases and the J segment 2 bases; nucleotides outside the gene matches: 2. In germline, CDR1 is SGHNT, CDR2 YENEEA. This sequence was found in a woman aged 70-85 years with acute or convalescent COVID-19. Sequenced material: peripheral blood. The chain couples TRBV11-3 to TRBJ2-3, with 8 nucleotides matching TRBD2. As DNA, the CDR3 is TGTGCCAGCAGCTCGGGGGGGCTCACAGATACGCAGTATTTT. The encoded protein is CASSSGGLTDTQYF.